The text below deals with one T cell receptor beta chain. Its specificity is unknown. Under the authors' procedure: Junction-only immunoSEQ data arrived without quality scores, meaning filtering differed. TCRdb keeps only in-frame clones here, not all; method: immunoSEQ multiplex PCR. The V and J calls and clone size were taken over from that table, and D and trimming were inferred from the DNA. The data hold more than 2,000,000 clones, with roughly nine tenths observed a single time. The healthy adult donors were HIV-negative and reported no recent acute infections or vaccinations. These data come from a study of shared clonotypes between healthy human individuals. The wider study: Per-donor plates numbered three CD4 naive, three CD4 memory, two CD8 naive and one CD8 memory.

Study conclusions and caveats: Memory subsets generally showed smaller estimated richness than naive subsets did.

V was shortened by 4 bases and J by 0 bases, with 19 bases between the two germline ends. From germline, CDR1 is SGHRS and CDR2 YFSETQ. The CDR3 has 18 residues. The rearrangement uses TRBV5-1 and TRBJ1-4; D possibly corresponds to TRBD1 (6 bases). Sequenced material: naive CD4+ T cells sorted from blood. Subset defined: CD45RA+ positively selected. The source of this sequence is a man in his late teens or twenties in good health. The CDR3 loop reads CASSLTTGLLTTNEKLFF. CDR3 nucleotides: TGCGCCAGCAGCCTGACTACAGGGTTATTGACAACTAATGAAAAACTGTTTTTT.